Below are 18 T cell receptor beta chains sequenced from a single sample in a study of blood T cell repertoires in COVID-19. Repertoires were generated with immunoSEQ multiplex PCR, while TCRdb's copy carries only in-frame clones and drops some. The sample holds about 70,000 clones, approximately 89% seen once. Source material: peripheral blood. These receptors were taken from a human donor in a cohort sampled during active COVID-19.

V and J are TRBV7-8 and TRBJ2-2; 7 bases are shared with TRBD2. Germline CDR1 and CDR2: SGHVS and FQNEAQ. V shed 0 bases and J 6 bases; nucleotides not matched to a gene: 10. The CDR3 has 17 amino acids. CDR3 DNA: TGTGCCAGCAGCTTAGCGCCCGGGACTACCCGGCCCGGGGAGCTGTTTTTT. This encodes CASSLAPGTTRPGELFF.

The chain is built from TRBV5-1 and TRBJ1-1, with a weak D call TRBD1 (5 bases). This CDR3 spans 13 amino acids. V was trimmed by 0 bases and J by 11 bases, leaving 14 bases between them. Germline V lookup: CDR1 SGHRS, CDR2 YFSETQ. The CDR3 spells CASSLEAGRYAFF. CDR3 in DNA: TGCGCCAGCAGCTTGGAGGCAGGGCGTTACGCTTTCTTT. Supplemented by reference TRBV5-1 and TRBJ1-1, the full variable domain reads KAGVTQTPRYLIKTRGQQVTLSCSPISGHRSVSWYQQTPGQGLQFLFEYFSETQRNKGNFPGRFSGRQFSNSRSEMNVSTLELGDSALYLCASSLEAGRYAFFGQGTRLTVV.

The chain combines TRBV10-3 with TRBJ1-4, with D perhaps TRBD1 (5 bases). Germline CDR1 reads ENHRY; CDR2 reads SYGVKD. The V and J ends lost 0 bases and 5 bases respectively, with 10 bases between them. The CDR3 is 15 residues long. This chain's CDR3 is CAISESFAGNEKLFF. The CDR3, as DNA: TGTGCCATCAGTGAGTCGTTTGCAGGGAATGAAAAACTGTTTTTT.

V usage is TRBV2 and J usage is TRBJ2-3; 9 bases fit TRBD2. The V and J ends lost 7 bases and 0 bases, in that order; junction bases with no gene match: 11. Germline values: CDR1 SNHLY, CDR2 FYNNEI. The CDR3 spans 17 residues. CDR3 loop: CASTRAGGPRSTDTQYF. CDR3 DNA: TGTGCCAGCACCCGAGCGGGGGGCCCACGTAGCACAGATACGCAGTATTTT.

The chain is built from TRBV10-3 and TRBJ2-5, with 11 bases identical to TRBD1. The CDR3 is 14 residues long. The V gene end was trimmed by 8 bases and the J gene end by 4 bases; junction bases not matched to a gene: 6. From germline, CDR1 is ENHRY and CDR2 SYGVKD. The CDR3 DNA sequence: TGTGCCATCGGGACAGGGGGTTTGTTAGAGACCCAGTACTTC. Amino acids: CAIGTGGLLETQYF.

This clone has just one count. The chain couples TRBV2 to TRBJ2-1; possible D gene TRBD2, 6 bases. This CDR3 has 15 amino acids. From germline, CDR1 is SNHLY and CDR2 FYNNEI. Between the trimmed V and J ends, which lost 3 bases and 0 bases, there was a span of 9 bases. Here the CDR3 DNA reads TGTGCCAGCAGTGATACCGGGAGCTCCTACAATGAGCAGTTCTTC. Translation: CASSDTGSSYNEQFF.

The chain joins TRBV18 to TRBJ1-4; 9 positions agree with TRBD1. There are 17 residues in the CDR3. Germline-derived CDR1 and CDR2 are KGHSH and LQKENI. Losses at the gene ends were 3 bases for V and 4 bases for J; bases not matched to a gene: 9. The CDR3 DNA reads as TGTGCCAGCTCACCCCGCGGACAGGGGATCGGTAATGAAAAACTGTTTTTT. This encodes CASSPRGQGIGNEKLFF.

The V and J genes are TRBV5-6 and TRBJ2-7; TRBD1 agrees at 7 bases. The junction had 9 bases not matched to a gene; V was cut back by 2 bases and J by 1 base. CDR3 length: 16 amino acids. Looked up from germline, CDR1 is SGHDT and CDR2 is YYEEEE. The CDR3: CASSLILRGQSYEQYF. The CDR3 nucleotides are TGTGCCAGCAGCTTAATTTTACGGGGACAGTCCTACGAGCAGTACTTC.

The rearrangement uses TRBV2 and TRBJ1-5, with 9 bases identical to TRBD1. The CDR3 consists of 16 residues. Looked up from germline, CDR1 is SNHLY and CDR2 is FYNNEI. Trimming at V came to 3 bases and at J to 3 bases, leaving 6 bases not matched to a gene. CDR3 residues: CASSDHGQGTNQPQHF. The CDR3 DNA follows: TGTGCCAGCAGTGACCACGGACAGGGGACCAATCAGCCCCAGCATTTT.

The chain couples TRBV30 to TRBJ1-1; 7 positions match TRBD1. The CDR3 totals 13 residues. CDR1 GTSNPN and CDR2 SVGIG come from the germline V gene (reference sequence). The trim removed 5 bases at V and 4 bases at J, leaving 7 bases unmatched. CDR3 sequence reads: CAWWTGGGTEAFF. CDR3 bases: TGTGCCTGGTGGACAGGAGGAGGCACTGAAGCTTTCTTT.

The chain carries TRBV6-5 and TRBJ2-3; a possible D gene is TRBD1 (7 bases). The germline gives CDR1 MNHEY, CDR2 SVGAGI. The CDR3 is made up of 15 amino acids. V was shortened by 6 bases and J by 0 bases, with 13 bases between the two germline ends. The CDR3 DNA follows: TGTGCCAGCAGACTCCAGGGGGGTAGCACAGATACGCAGTATTTT. The encoded protein is CASRLQGGSTDTQYF.

The genes are TRBV28 and TRBJ1-2; unclear D gene. The CDR3 runs to 12 residues. Germline CDR1 is MDHEN and CDR2 is SYDVKM. The germline V and J ends were trimmed by 8 bases and 4 bases, with 11 bases remaining between them. The CDR3 protein is CASRWAGYGYTF. The CDR3 DNA sequence: TGTGCCAGCCGTTGGGCAGGCTATGGCTACACCTTC.

V gene TRBV5-6 combines with J gene TRBJ1-2; a possible D gene is TRBD1 (5 bases). V lost 2 bases and J 5 bases, leaving 10 bases between the germline ends. Germline-derived CDR1 and CDR2 are SGHDT and YYEEEE. The CDR3 length is 13 residues. The CDR3 sequence: CASSLGVGYGYTF. In DNA, the CDR3 is TGTGCCAGCAGCTTAGGGGTTGGATATGGCTACACCTTC.

The gene calls are TRBV27 and TRBJ2-7; 7 bases line up with TRBD2. Trimming removed 4 bases from V and 2 bases from J; junction bases left unmatched: 8. Germline loops: CDR1 MNHEY, CDR2 SMNVEV (reference sequence). The CDR3 is 15 amino acids. CDR3 sequence: CASSSSPGTTYEQYF. CDR3 in DNA: TGTGCCAGCAGTTCCAGTCCGGGGACTACCTACGAGCAGTACTTC.

The chain uses TRBV6-5 and TRBJ1-1, with TRBD1 matching 7 bases. In germline, CDR1 is MNHEY, CDR2 SVGAGI. J was trimmed by 4 bases and V by 7 bases; bases with no gene match: 6. This CDR3 has 13 amino acids. The CDR3 loop is CASISQGPTEAFF. The CDR3 DNA sequence: TGTGCCAGCATATCACAGGGGCCCACTGAAGCTTTCTTT.

Relative to its sample, this clone is medium-sized. The rearrangement links TRBV3-1 (or the pseudogene TRBV3-2) to TRBJ1-2, with D hard to call. Germline V CDR1 and CDR2: LGHDT, YNNKEL (reference sequence). The CDR3 length is 12 residues. V was cut by 4 bases and J by 7 bases, with 10 bases left in between. The CDR3: CASSRLRGGYTF. CDR3 DNA: TGTGCCAGCAGCCGACTAAGAGGTGGCTACACCTTC.

This chain joins TRBV28 and TRBJ1-5, with 9 nucleotides matching TRBD1. The V gene end was trimmed by 2 bases and the J gene end by 5 bases; junction bases not matched to a gene: 4. Germline CDR1 MDHEN, CDR2 SYDVKM. The CDR3 covers 15 residues. Here the CDR3 DNA reads TGTGCCAGCAGTTTAACGGGACAGGGTTATCAGCCCCAGCATTTT. It is translated as CASSLTGQGYQPQHF.

The chain joins TRBV5-8 to TRBJ2-1; no firm D call. There are 15 residues in the CDR3. V was shortened by 0 bases and J by 0 bases, with 7 bases between the two germline ends. In germline, CDR1 is SGHTS, CDR2 YDEGEE. The CDR3 sequence: CASSLAVSSYNEQFF. The CDR3, as DNA: TGTGCCAGCAGCTTGGCAGTCAGCTCCTACAATGAGCAGTTCTTC.